This TCR beta chain was recovered during a study of blood T cell repertoires in COVID-19. Study-wide background: Samples of COVID-19 (acute and convalescent) were obtained from the United States, Italy and Spain. PBMCs, B-cell-depleted T cells, or T cells were the source of the cDNA or gDNA that made up the material.

Unmatched junction bases numbered 12, after V lost 5 bases and J lost 7 bases. The CDR3 extends over 15 amino acids. CDR1 and CDR2 (germline): SEHNR, FQNEAQ (reference sequence). Methods used by the authors: From reference gene primer amplification, estimates of nucleated cell counts were derived. The data were produced by immunoSEQ multiplex PCR, yet TCRdb's version contains in-frame clones alone and is incomplete. V, J and clone size are taken as reported in that table, and D and trimming were inferred from the DNA itself. The sample gives roughly 330,000 clones, roughly 86% of which show up once; about 5.2% is in the top ten. This clone was observed a few times. Either two negative PCRs, clearance, or symptom resolution qualified Cohort 3 donors as recovered.

This chain uses TRBV7-9 with TRBJ2-7; 9 bases fit TRBD1. The origin of this receptor is a woman aged 30 to 39 who had recovered from COVID-19. The sequenced sample was PBMCs or T cells enriched from blood (not recorded which). CDR3 sequence reads: CASSPPDRGLREQYF. The CDR3 DNA sequence: TGTGCCAGCAGCCCACCGGACAGGGGTTTAAGGGAGCAGTACTTC.